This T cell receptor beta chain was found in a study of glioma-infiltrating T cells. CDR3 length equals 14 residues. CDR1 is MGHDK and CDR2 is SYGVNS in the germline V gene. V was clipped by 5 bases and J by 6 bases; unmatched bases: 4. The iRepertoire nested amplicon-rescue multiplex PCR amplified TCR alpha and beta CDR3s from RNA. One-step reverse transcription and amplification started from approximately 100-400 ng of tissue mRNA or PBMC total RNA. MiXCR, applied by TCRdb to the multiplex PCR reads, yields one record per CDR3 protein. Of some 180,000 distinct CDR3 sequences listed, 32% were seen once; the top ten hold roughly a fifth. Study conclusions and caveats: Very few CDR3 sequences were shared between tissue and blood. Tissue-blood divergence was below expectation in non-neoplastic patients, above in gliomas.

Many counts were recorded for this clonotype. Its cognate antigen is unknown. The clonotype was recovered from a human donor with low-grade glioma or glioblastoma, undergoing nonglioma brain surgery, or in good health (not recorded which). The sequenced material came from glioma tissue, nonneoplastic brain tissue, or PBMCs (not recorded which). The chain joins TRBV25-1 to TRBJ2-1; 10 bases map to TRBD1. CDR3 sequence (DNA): TGTGCCAGCAGTTCGACAGGGGGCCCCAATGAGCAGTTCTTC. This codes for CASSSTGGPNEQFF.